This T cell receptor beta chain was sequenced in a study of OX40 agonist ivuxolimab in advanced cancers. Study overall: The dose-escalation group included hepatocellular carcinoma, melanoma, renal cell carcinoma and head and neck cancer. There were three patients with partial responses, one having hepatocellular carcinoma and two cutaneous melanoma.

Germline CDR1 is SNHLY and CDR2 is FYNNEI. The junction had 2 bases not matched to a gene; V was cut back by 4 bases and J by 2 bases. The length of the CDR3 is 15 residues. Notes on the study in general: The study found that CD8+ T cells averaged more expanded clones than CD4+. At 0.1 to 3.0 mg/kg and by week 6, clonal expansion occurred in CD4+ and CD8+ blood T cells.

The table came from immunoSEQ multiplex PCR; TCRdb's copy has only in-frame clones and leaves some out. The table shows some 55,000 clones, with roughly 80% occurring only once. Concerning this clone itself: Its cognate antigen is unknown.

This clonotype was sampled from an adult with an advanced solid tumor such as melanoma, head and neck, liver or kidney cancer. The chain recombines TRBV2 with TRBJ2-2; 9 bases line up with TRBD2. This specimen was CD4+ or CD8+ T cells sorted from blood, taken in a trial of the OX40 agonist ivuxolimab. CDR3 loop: CASSVLAGNTGELFF. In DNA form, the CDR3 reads TGTGCCAGCAGTGTACTAGCGGGCAACACCGGGGAGCTGTTTTTT.